The 17 T cell receptor beta chains presented below share a single source sample, sequenced in a study of T-cell memory formation after mild COVID-19. TCRdb reprocessed the 5' RACE reads with MiXCR, giving one entry per CDR3 protein. Among over 45,000 distinct CDR3 sequences listed, 28% were seen once. Sequences were obtained from PBMCs or a T cell subset sorted from them (not recorded which). The receptors shown here come from a man in his late teens or twenties who had mild COVID-19 (a few samples of this study predate the infection). Cell type and time point are not known.

This clonotype was seen repeatedly, ten times or more. This chain links TRBV29-1 with TRBJ1-3; D is uncertain. Trimming took off 4 bases at V and 4 bases at J, with 14 bases between the two ends. Germline loops: CDR1 SQVTM, CDR2 ANQGSEA. The CDR3 has 14 amino acids. In nucleotides, the CDR3 is TGCAGCGTTGTAAAGGAGTCGGACGGAAACACCATATATTTT. Translation gives CSVVKESDGNTIYF. Full variable domain (remainder filled in from reference TRBV29-1 and TRBJ1-3): SAVISQKPSRDICQRGTSLTIQCQVDSQVTMMFWYRQQPGQSLTLIATANQGSEATYESGFVIDKFPISRPNLTFSTLTVSNMSPEDSSIYLCSVVKESDGNTIYFGEGSWLTVV.

The CDR3 reads CATSSEGSSPLHF. The CDR3 DNA follows: TGTGCCACCAGCTCGGAGGGGAGTTCACCCCTCCACTTT. The chain uses TRBV15 and TRBJ1-6, with D possibly TRBD1 on 5 matching bases. The CDR3 has 13 amino acids. Trimming shortened V by 5 bases and J by 9 bases, and 11 bases separated the two germline ends. CDR1 and CDR2 (germline): LNHNV, YYDKDF (reference sequence).

This clonotype occurred a few times. This chain uses TRBV5-1 with TRBJ2-1; the D gene is possibly TRBD2 (6 bases). CDR3 length: 14 residues. V gave up 3 bases and J gave up 5 bases, with 12 bases separating them. Germline V gives CDR1 SGHRS, CDR2 YFSETQ. In nucleotides, the CDR3 is TGCGCCAGCAGCTACGGGACTCTTGACAATGAGCAGTTCTTC. This translates into CASSYGTLDNEQFF.

This clonotype occurred a few times. V usage is TRBV5-4 and J usage is TRBJ2-2; no firm D call. Trimming cost V 4 bases and J 1 base, with 14 bases left between them. Germline V gene lookup returns CDR1 SGHNT and CDR2 YYREEE (reference sequence). The CDR3 is 16 amino acids. CDR3 region: CASSPDLGGNTGELFF. For the CDR3, the DNA is TGTGCCAGCAGCCCCGACCTTGGTGGGAACACCGGGGAGCTGTTTTTT.

This clonotype was picked up a small number of times. The chain couples TRBV20-1 to TRBJ1-2; 7 bases fit TRBD1. The CDR3 runs 12 residues. Trimming at V came to 3 bases and at J to 4 bases, leaving 2 bases not matched to a gene. In germline, CDR1 is DFQATT, CDR2 SNEGSKA (reference sequence). In nucleotides, the CDR3 is TGCAGTGCTAGGTGGGACAGCTATGGCTACACCTTC. This codes for CSARWDSYGYTF.

In its sample, this clonotype was seen a few times. The CDR3 DNA reads as TGTGCCAGCAGTTTTGGCGCTAGCGGAATCAATGAGCAGTTCTTC. Protein product: CASSFGASGINEQFF. The V call is TRBV12-3 or TRBV12-4, the J call TRBJ2-1, with 7 bases matching TRBD2. This CDR3 comprises 15 residues. V lost 3 bases, J lost 6 bases, and 8 bases stayed unmatched.

The chain uses TRBV18 and TRBJ1-2; D call uncertain. This CDR3 has 14 residues. Per the germline V gene, CDR1 is KGHSH and CDR2 is LQKENI. V dropped 4 bases and J dropped 8 bases, with 17 bases sitting between them. This CDR3 reads CASSQDGDSLGYTF. In DNA, the CDR3 is TGTGCCAGCTCACAGGACGGGGATTCGTTGGGCTACACCTTC.

The rearrangement links TRBV4-1 to TRBJ2-1; 7 bases line up with TRBD2. V trimming: 2 bases; J trimming: 2 bases; junction bases outside the gene matches: 6. The germline V gene encodes CDR1 MGHRA and CDR2 YSYEKL. CDR3 length: 16 residues. CDR3 sequence reads: CASSQYQAGTYNEQFF. The CDR3 region has the DNA TGCGCCAGCAGCCAATATCAAGCGGGGACCTACAATGAGCAGTTCTTC.

The chain carries TRBV5-1 and TRBJ2-7; D is perhaps TRBD1 (6 bases). The germline V and J ends were trimmed by 4 bases and 0 bases, with 11 bases remaining between them. The CDR3 contains 14 residues. Germline CDR1 and CDR2: SGHRS and YFSETQ. The CDR3: CASSDGTISYEQYF. The CDR3, as DNA: TGCGCCAGCAGCGATGGGACAATCTCCTACGAGCAGTACTTC.

The chain carries TRBV12-3 or TRBV12-4 and TRBJ2-5; 8 bases agree with TRBD2. This CDR3 contains 14 residues. After removal of 3 bases from V and 3 bases from J, the junction contained 3 bases not matched to a gene. As DNA, the CDR3 is TGTGCCAGCAGTTTGGTACTAGCGGAAGAGACCCAGTACTTC. Translating it yields CASSLVLAEETQYF.

The CDR3 spells CASSERAGLNKEQYV. CDR3 sequence (DNA): TGTGCCAGCAGTGAACGGGCAGGCCTGAATAAAGAGCAGTACGTC. The chain is built from TRBV6-1 and TRBJ2-7; D uncertain. The germline V gene has CDR1 MNHNS and CDR2 SASEGT. The CDR3 runs 15 residues. Trimming cost V 2 bases and J 7 bases, with 18 bases left between them.

The V gene is TRBV5-1, the J gene TRBJ1-2; D remains unclear. Germline V gene lookup returns CDR1 SGHRS and CDR2 YFSETQ. The V and J ends lost 5 bases and 5 bases respectively, with 13 bases between them. The CDR3 has 13 residues. CDR3 residues: CASSYVPLYGYTF. In DNA, the CDR3 is TGCGCCAGCAGTTATGTCCCCTTGTATGGCTACACCTTC.

The table lists this clonotype with a few counts. This sequence joins TRBV5-1 and TRBJ2-7; 9 bases map to TRBD1. V shed 4 bases, J shed 4 bases, and the junction held 6 bases outside the gene matches. The CDR3 extends over 14 amino acids. Germline CDR1 is SGHRS and CDR2 is YFSETQ. The CDR3 nucleotides read TGCGCCAGCAGCACCGGACAGGGGAATTACGAGCAGTACGTC. Translated, it gives CASSTGQGNYEQYV.

On this clonotype: The junction departs from the called germline gene at one end, perhaps through a read error. The chain combines TRBV12-3 or TRBV12-4 with TRBJ2-2; the D call may be TRBD1 or TRBD2 (5 bases each). This CDR3 region has 14 residues. CDR3 sequence: CASRAGVGAGELFF. CDR3 DNA sequence: TGTGCAAGCAGGGCCGGGGTGGGCGCCGGGGAGCTGTTTTTT.

This clonotype showed up just a few times. The genes are TRBV27 and TRBJ2-7, with 7 nucleotides matching TRBD1. This CDR3 is 14 amino acids long. The J segment lost 1 base and the V segment lost 6 bases, leaving 6 bases of the junction unmatched. Germline lookup yields CDR1 MNHEY and CDR2 SMNVEV (reference sequence). The CDR3 bases are TGTGCCAGCAGCCCCGGGACAGCTTCCTACGAGCAGTACGTC. Protein sequence: CASSPGTASYEQYV.

The rearrangement uses TRBV4-3 and TRBJ2-3; TRBD2 might be the D (5 bases). With 4 bases removed from V and 6 bases from J, the gap between germline ends came to 23 bases. The CDR3 spans 17 residues. Germline V CDR1 and CDR2: LGHNA, YSLEER. CDR3 nucleotide sequence: TGCGCCAGCAGCCGAACCTCGGCAGGACTCCCAGTGGATACGCAGTATTTT. Protein sequence: CASSRTSAGLPVDTQYF.

The sample holds a few counts of this clonotype. The rearrangement uses TRBV6-6 and TRBJ1-5, with D uncertain. Looked up from germline, CDR1 is MNHNY and CDR2 is SVGAGI (reference sequence). V gave up 2 bases and J gave up 5 bases, with 7 bases separating them. CDR3 length: 13 residues. The chain's CDR3 is CASSYQRDQPQHF. In DNA form, the CDR3 reads TGTGCCAGCAGTTACCAGAGGGATCAGCCCCAGCATTTT.